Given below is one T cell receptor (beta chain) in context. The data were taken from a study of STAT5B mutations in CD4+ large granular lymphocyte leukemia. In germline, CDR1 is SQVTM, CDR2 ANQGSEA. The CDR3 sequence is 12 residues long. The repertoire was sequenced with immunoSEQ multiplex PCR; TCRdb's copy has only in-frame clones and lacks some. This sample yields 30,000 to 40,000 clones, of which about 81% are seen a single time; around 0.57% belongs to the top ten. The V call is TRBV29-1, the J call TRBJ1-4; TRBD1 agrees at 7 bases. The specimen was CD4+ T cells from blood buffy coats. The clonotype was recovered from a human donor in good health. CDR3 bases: TGCAGTGCGGGGGGGACAGATGAAAAACTGTTTTTT. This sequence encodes CSAGGTDEKLFF.